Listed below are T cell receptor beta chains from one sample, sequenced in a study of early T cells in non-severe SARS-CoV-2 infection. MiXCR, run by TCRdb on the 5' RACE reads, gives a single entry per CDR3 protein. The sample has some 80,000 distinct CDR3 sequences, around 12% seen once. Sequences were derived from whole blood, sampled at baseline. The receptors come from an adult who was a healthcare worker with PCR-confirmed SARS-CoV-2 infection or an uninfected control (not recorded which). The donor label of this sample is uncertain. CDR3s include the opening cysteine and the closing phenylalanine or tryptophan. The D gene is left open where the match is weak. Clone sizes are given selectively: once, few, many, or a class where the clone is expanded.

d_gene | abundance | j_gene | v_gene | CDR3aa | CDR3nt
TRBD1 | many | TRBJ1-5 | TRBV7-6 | CASSRGQGDQPQHF | TGTGCCAGCAGCCGTGGACAGGGCGATCAGCCCCAGCATTTT
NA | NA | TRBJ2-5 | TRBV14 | CASSQAGETQYF | TGTGCCAGCAGCCAAGCAGGAGAGACCCAGTACTTC
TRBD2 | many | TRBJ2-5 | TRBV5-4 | CASSRGGTERLAQYF | TGTGCCAGCAGTCGCGGGGGGACCGAAAGGTTGGCCCAGTACTTC
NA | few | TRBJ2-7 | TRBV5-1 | CASSLIVASYEQYF | TGCGCCAGCAGCTTGATAGTCGCCTCCTACGAGCAGTACTTC
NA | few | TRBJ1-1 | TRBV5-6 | CASSSKRYRLGAFF | TGTGCCAGCAGCTCGAAAAGATATAGACTCGGGGCTTTCTTT
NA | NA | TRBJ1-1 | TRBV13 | CASSLAGANTEAFF | TGTGCCAGCAGCTTAGCAGGAGCGAACACTGAAGCTTTCTTT
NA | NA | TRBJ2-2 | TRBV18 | CASSPGLGELFF | TGTGCCAGCTCACCAGGCTTAGGGGAGCTGTTTTTT
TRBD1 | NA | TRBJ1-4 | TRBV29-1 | CSVSGTGNSNNEKLFF | TGCAGCGTTTCCGGGACAGGGAATTCGAATAATGAAAAACTGTTTTTT
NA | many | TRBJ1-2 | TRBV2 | CASSVGHNYGYTF | TGTGCCAGCAGTGTGGGACATAACTATGGCTACACCTTC
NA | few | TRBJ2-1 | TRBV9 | CASSFSRSSGAQFF | TGTGCCAGCAGCTTTAGCAGATCGTCAGGGGCGCAGTTCTTC
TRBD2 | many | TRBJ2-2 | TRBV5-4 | CASSTRTSGATGELFF | TGTGCCAGCAGCACGAGGACTAGCGGGGCCACCGGGGAGCTGTTTTTT
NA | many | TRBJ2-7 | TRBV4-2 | CASSQGTISYEQYF | TGTGCCAGCAGCCAAGGGACCATTTCCTACGAGCAGTACTTC
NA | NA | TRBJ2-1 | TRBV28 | CASSWGYDNEQFF | TGTGCCAGCAGTTGGGGGTACGACAATGAGCAGTTCTTC
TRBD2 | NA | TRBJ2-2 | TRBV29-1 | CSVSERGSTGELFF | TGCAGCGTTAGCGAGCGGGGGAGTACCGGGGAGCTGTTTTTT
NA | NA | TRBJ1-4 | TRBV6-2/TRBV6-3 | CASKLGLANEKLFF | TGTGCCAGCAAATTGGGGCTCGCTAATGAAAAACTGTTTTTT
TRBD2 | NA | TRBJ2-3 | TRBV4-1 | CASSPRGLALTRQDTQYF | TGCGCCAGCAGCCCCCGAGGACTAGCCCTTACCCGTCAAGATACGCAGTATTTT
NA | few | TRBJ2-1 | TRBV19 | CASSIRDEQFF | TGTGCCAGTAGTATTAGGGATGAGCAGTTCTTC
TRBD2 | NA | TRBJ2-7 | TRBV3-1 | CASRPSGLTYEQYF | TGTGCCAGCAGACCTAGCGGATTGACCTACGAGCAGTACTTC
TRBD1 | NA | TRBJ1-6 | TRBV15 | CATSKYGTADSPLHF | TGTGCCACCAGCAAGTACGGGACAGCCGATTCACCCCTCCACTTT
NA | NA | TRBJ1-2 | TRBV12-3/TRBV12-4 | CASSFYVLGGYTF | TGTGCCAGCAGTTTTTATGTCCTAGGAGGCTACACCTTC
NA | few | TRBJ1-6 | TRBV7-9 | CASSLALDNSPLHF | TGTGCCAGCAGCTTAGCGCTTGATAATTCACCCCTCCACTTT
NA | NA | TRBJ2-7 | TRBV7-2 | CASAGGMTIQYF | TGTGCCAGCGCTGGGGGGATGACTATCCAGTACTTC
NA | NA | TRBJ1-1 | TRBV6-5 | CASRGGADTEAFF | TGTGCCAGCAGAGGGGGGGCGGACACTGAAGCTTTCTTT
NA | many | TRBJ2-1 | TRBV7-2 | CASTVTPGNEQFF | TGTGCCAGCACCGTTACCCCCGGGAATGAGCAGTTCTTC
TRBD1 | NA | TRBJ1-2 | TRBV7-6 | CASSADRGAYYGYTF | TGTGCCAGCAGCGCGGACAGGGGGGCCTACTATGGCTACACCTTC
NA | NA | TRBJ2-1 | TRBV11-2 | CASSSIRSRNEQFF | TGTGCCAGCAGCTCAATAAGGTCCAGAAATGAGCAGTTCTTC
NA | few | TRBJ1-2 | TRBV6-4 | CASRLGDEGNYGYTF | TGTGCCAGCAGATTGGGGGATGAGGGGAACTATGGCTACACCTTC
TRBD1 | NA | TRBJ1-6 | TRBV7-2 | CASSIWGPTGGSYNSPLHF | TGTGCCAGCAGCATATGGGGACCTACAGGGGGGTCCTATAATTCACCCCTCCACTTT
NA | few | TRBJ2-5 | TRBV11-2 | CASGSTSDGKETQYF | TGTGCCAGCGGCTCGACGTCGGACGGGAAAGAGACCCAGTACTTC
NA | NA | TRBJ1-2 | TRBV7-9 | CASSLPDSARYGYTF | TGTGCCAGCAGCCTGCCAGACAGCGCCCGCTATGGCTACACCTTC
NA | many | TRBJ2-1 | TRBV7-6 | CASSWGKAYNEQFF | TGTGCCAGCAGCTGGGGGAAAGCCTACAATGAGCAGTTCTTC
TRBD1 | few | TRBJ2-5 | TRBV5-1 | CASTHGQGGETQYF | TGCGCCAGCACCCACGGACAGGGGGGAGAGACCCAGTACTTC
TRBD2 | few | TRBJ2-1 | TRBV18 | CASSRPSGASNEQFF | TGTGCCAGCTCACGCCCTAGCGGGGCAAGCAATGAGCAGTTCTTC
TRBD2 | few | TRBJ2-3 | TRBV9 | CASSVGLAGVGDTQYF | TGTGCCAGCAGCGTAGGACTAGCGGGAGTAGGTGATACGCAGTATTTT
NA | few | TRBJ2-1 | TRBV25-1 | CASSQASLGEQFF | TGTGCCAGCAGCCAGGCCTCTCTAGGTGAGCAGTTCTTC
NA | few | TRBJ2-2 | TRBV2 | CASSDLALTGELFF | TGTGCCAGCAGTGACCTAGCCCTCACCGGGGAGCTGTTTTTT
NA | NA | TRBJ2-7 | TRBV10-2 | CASSEDRYEQYF | TGCGCCAGCAGTGAGGACAGATACGAGCAGTACTTC
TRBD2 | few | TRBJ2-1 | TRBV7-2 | CASSGLAGGLTYSNEQFF | TGTGCCAGCAGCGGACTAGCGGGGGGCCTCACATACTCCAATGAGCAGTTCTTC
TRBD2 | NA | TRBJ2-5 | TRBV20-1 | CSAGGLVVETQYF | TGCAGTGCCGGTGGACTAGTAGTCGAGACCCAGTACTTC
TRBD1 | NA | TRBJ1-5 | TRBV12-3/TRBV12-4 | CASSPNRGYQPQHF | TGTGCCAGCAGCCCTAACAGGGGCTACCAGCCCCAGCATTTT
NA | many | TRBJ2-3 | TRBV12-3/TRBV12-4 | CASSPWQGFSDTQYF | TGTGCCAGCAGTCCCTGGCAGGGATTTTCAGATACGCAGTATTTT
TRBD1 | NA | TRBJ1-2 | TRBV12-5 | CASGSSPTGDGYAF | TGTGCTAGTGGCTCCTCCCCGACAGGGGATGGCTACGCCTTC
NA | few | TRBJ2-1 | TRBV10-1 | CASSDINSEEQFF | TGCGCCAGCAGTGACATAAACTCCGAAGAGCAGTTCTTC
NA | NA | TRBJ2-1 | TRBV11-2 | CASSLERAYEQFF | TGTGCCAGCAGCTTGGAGCGGGCTTATGAGCAGTTCTTC
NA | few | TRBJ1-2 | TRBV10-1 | CASSESYREGPYGYTF | TGCGCCAGCAGTGAGTCCTACAGGGAAGGCCCCTATGGCTACACCTTC
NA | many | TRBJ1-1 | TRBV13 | CASSFIQGGLTEAFF | TGTGCCAGCAGCTTCATCCAGGGTGGGTTGACTGAAGCTTTCTTT
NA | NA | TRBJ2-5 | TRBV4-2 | CASSQRGETQETQYF | TGTGCCAGCAGCCAACGAGGGGAGACGCAAGAGACCCAGTACTTC
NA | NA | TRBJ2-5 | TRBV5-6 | CASSLGWERDQETQYF | TGTGCCAGCAGCTTAGGGTGGGAGCGGGACCAAGAGACCCAGTACTTC
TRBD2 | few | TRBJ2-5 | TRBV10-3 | CAISDIAGAGETQYF | TGTGCCATCAGTGATATAGCGGGGGCCGGGGAGACCCAGTACTTC
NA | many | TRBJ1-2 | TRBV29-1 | CSVGQTGYGYTF | TGCAGCGTTGGGCAGACAGGCTATGGCTACACCTTC
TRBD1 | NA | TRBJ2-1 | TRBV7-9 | CASRTGTGQQRQFF | TGTGCCAGCAGGACCGGGACAGGCCAACAAAGGCAGTTCTTC